These 27 T cell receptor beta chains originate from one sample sequenced in a study of cytomegalovirus exposure and HLA in healthy donors. The PCR made use of 60 Vbeta and 13 Jbeta primers. Assay used: immunoSEQ multiplex PCR; TCRdb lists only in-frame clones, some missing. The sample consists of approximately 100,000 clones, approximately 77% of them appearing once. Sequencing was performed on PBMCs. The receptor set was obtained from a male donor in good health and CMV-seropositive.

The V gene is TRBV2, the J gene TRBJ2-7; D may be TRBD2 (5 bases). From germline, CDR1 is SNHLY and CDR2 FYNNEI. V shed 3 bases and J shed 6 bases, with 12 bases lying between them. This CDR3 has 13 amino acids. The CDR3: CASSETRGGEQYF. Here the CDR3 DNA reads TGTGCCAGCAGTGAGACCCGGGGTGGCGAGCAGTACTTC.

The chain carries TRBV4-1 and TRBJ1-4; D is undetermined. The CDR3 sequence is 17 residues long. Germline V gene lookup returns CDR1 MGHRA and CDR2 YSYEKL. Trimming took 3 bases from V and 0 from J, leaving 14 bases between them. CDR3 sequence (DNA): TGCGCCAGCAGCCAGGAGGGAAGGGTAACAACTAATGAAAAACTGTTTTTT. Translated, it gives CASSQEGRVTTNEKLFF.

This clone has just a few counts. The chain uses TRBV27 and TRBJ2-2; TRBD1 matches 8 bases. Germline values: CDR1 MNHEY, CDR2 SMNVEV (reference sequence). The junction had 6 bases not matched to a gene; V was cut back by 6 bases and J by 6 bases. CDR3 length: 14 amino acids. CDR3 in amino acids: CASRPDRVSGELFF. CDR3 DNA sequence: TGTGCCAGCAGACCGGACAGGGTATCCGGGGAGCTGTTTTTT.

J is TRBJ1-6 and V is TRBV5-1, with 8 bases that match TRBD1. This CDR3 comprises 15 residues. Germline V CDR1 and CDR2: SGHRS, YFSETQ. Trimming cost V 6 bases and J 5 bases; bases outside gene matches: 7. CDR3: CASTADRVHNSPLHF. DNA for the CDR3: TGCGCCAGCACCGCGGACAGGGTCCATAATTCACCCCTCCACTTT. The whole variable domain, remainder taken from reference TRBV5-1 and TRBJ1-6, is KAGVTQTPRYLIKTRGQQVTLSCSPISGHRSVSWYQQTPGQGLQFLFEYFSETQRNKGNFPGRFSGRQFSNSRSEMNVSTLELGDSALYLCASTADRVHNSPLHFGNGTRLTVT.

This clone was detected a few times. The CDR3 sequence is CASSTSSTGELFF. The CDR3 DNA reads as TGCGCCAGCAGCACTAGCAGCACCGGGGAGCTGTTTTTT. The chain is built from TRBV10-1 and TRBJ2-2; D perhaps matches TRBD2 (6 bases). The CDR3 extends over 13 amino acids. Trimming pared 6 bases from V and 4 bases from J, leaving 9 bases between. Germline CDR1 and CDR2: WNHNN and SYGVQD (reference sequence).

The J gene is TRBJ2-7, the V gene TRBV28; D may be TRBD2 (5 bases). The CDR3 has 15 residues. Germline V gene sequence: CDR1 MDHEN, CDR2 SYDVKM. V was clipped by 6 bases and J by 2 bases, with 17 bases between them. CDR3 bases: TGTGCCAGCAGCTCAAGGGAGTTTAACACCTACGAGCAGTACTTC. This encodes CASSSREFNTYEQYF.

This clone showed up just once. The chain uses TRBV19 and TRBJ2-1, with 9 bases matching TRBD1. Germline V gene sequence: CDR1 LNHDA, CDR2 SQIVND (reference sequence). V lost 7 bases and J lost 9; bases outside the gene matches: 10. CDR3 length: 14 residues. CDR3: CASIRDREFGEQFF. As DNA, the CDR3 is TGTGCCAGTATCCGGGACAGGGAATTTGGTGAGCAGTTCTTC. Drawing the rest from reference TRBV19 and TRBJ2-1, the complete variable domain is DGGITQSPKYLFRKEGQNVTLSCEQNLNHDAMYWYRQDPGQGLRLIYYSQIVNDFQKGDIAEGYSVSREKKESFPLTVTSAQKNPTAFYLCASIRDREFGEQFFGPGTRLTVL.

The V call is TRBV28, the J call TRBJ1-3; maybe TRBD1 (5 bases). The CDR3 is 16 amino acids. Germline V CDR1 and CDR2: MDHEN, SYDVKM. The V end lost 1 base, the J end lost 1 base, and 11 bases lay between the germline ends. The CDR3 loop reads CASSLLIQGSGNTIYF. The CDR3 DNA sequence: TGTGCCAGCAGTTTATTGATTCAGGGTTCTGGAAACACCATATATTTT. The entire variable domain, with the rest obtained from reference TRBV28 and TRBJ1-3, is as follows: DVKVTQSSRYLVKRTGEKVFLECVQDMDHENMFWYRQDPGLGLRLIYFSYDVKMKEKGDIPEGYSVSREKKERFSLILESASTNQTSMYLCASSLLIQGSGNTIYFGEGSWLTVV.

This clone was found once. The rearrangement links TRBV9 to TRBJ1-4; D is unclear. Trimming left V 4 bases short and J 4 bases short, with 14 bases between. CDR1 SGDLS and CDR2 YYNGEE come from the germline V gene. The CDR3 has 15 residues. The CDR3 DNA follows: TGTGCCAGCAGCTTTGAGGGCGGGTATAATGAAAAACTGTTTTTT. Translation: CASSFEGGYNEKLFF.

The V call is TRBV9, the J call TRBJ2-3, with 13 bases that match TRBD2. Germline V gives CDR1 SGDLS, CDR2 YYNGEE. The ends lost 0 bases at V and 4 bases at J; junction bases unmatched: 8. CDR3 size: 18 residues. The CDR3 sequence is CASSVEVGTSGVPDTQYF. The CDR3 nucleotides read TGTGCCAGCAGCGTAGAGGTGGGGACTAGCGGGGTTCCAGATACGCAGTATTTT.

The rearrangement links TRBV15 to TRBJ1-5; tentative D call: TRBD1 (6 bases). This CDR3 is built from 16 residues. Trimming shortened V by 2 bases and J by 3 bases, and 14 bases separated the two germline ends. Germline V gene lookup returns CDR1 LNHNV and CDR2 YYDKDF (reference sequence). For the CDR3, the DNA is TGTGCCACCAGCAGACGAAACAGGGCTGACAATCAGCCCCAGCATTTT. Translated: CATSRRNRADNQPQHF.

The chain is built from TRBV30 and TRBJ1-4; possibly TRBD1 for D (6 bases). Germline CDR1 and CDR2: GTSNPN and SVGIG (reference sequence). V dropped 8 bases and J dropped 4 bases, with 23 bases sitting between them. The CDR3 extends over 16 amino acids. This CDR3 is CAGLNREGTYNEKLFF. CDR3 sequence (DNA): TGTGCCGGGCTGAACAGGGAGGGAACTTATAATGAAAAACTGTTTTTT.

The chain recombines TRBV6-1 with TRBJ2-3, with 8 nucleotides matching TRBD1. The CDR3 sequence is 15 residues long. Germline V gene lookup returns CDR1 MNHNS and CDR2 SASEGT. Losses at the gene ends were 7 bases for V and 3 bases for J; bases not matched to a gene: 9. The CDR3 coding sequence is TGTGCCAGCAACCCAGGGGGCGCGGAAACAGATACGCAGTATTTT. This encodes CASNPGGAETDTQYF.

The DNA for the CDR3 is TGTGCCAGCAGCGTAGAGTCAGGGAACAATTCACCCCTCCACTTT. Protein sequence: CASSVESGNNSPLHF. V is TRBV9 and J is TRBJ1-6, with a weak D call TRBD1 (5 bases). The V and J ends lost 0 bases and 7 bases respectively, with 11 bases between them. This CDR3 has 15 residues. Germline loops: CDR1 SGDLS, CDR2 YYNGEE.

The J gene is TRBJ1-5, the V gene TRBV29-1; the D is unclear. The CDR3 length is 12 residues. With 4 bases removed from V and 6 bases from J, the gap between germline ends came to 10 bases. The germline gives CDR1 SQVTM, CDR2 ANQGSEA. As DNA, the CDR3 is TGCAGCGTTGGGGCAGCAGGTCAGCCCCAGCATTTT. Amino acid sequence: CSVGAAGQPQHF.

The rearrangement links TRBV5-8 to TRBJ2-1; TRBD1 matches 9 bases. The germline CDR1 and CDR2 sequences are SGHTS and YDEGEE. The V segment lost 4 bases and the J segment 14 bases; nucleotides outside the gene matches: 7. The CDR3 totals 12 residues. CDR3 protein: CASSPRRDREFF. The CDR3 DNA sequence: TGTGCCAGCAGCCCCCGCCGGGACAGGGAGTTCTTC.

This clone was recorded a few times. The chain couples TRBV11-3 to TRBJ2-2; TRBD1 matches at 7 bases. Germline V gene data show CDR1 as SGHNT and CDR2 as YENEEA. The CDR3 runs 19 residues. J gave up 5 bases and V 0 bases, and 15 bases lay outside the gene matches. CDR3 residues: CASSLETGPGIVKTGELFF. DNA for the CDR3: TGTGCCAGCAGCTTAGAGACAGGGCCGGGTATAGTTAAAACCGGGGAGCTGTTTTTT.

The rearrangement uses TRBV4-3 and TRBJ1-6, with 8 bases fitting TRBD1. Germline loops: CDR1 LGHNA, CDR2 YSLEER. J was trimmed by 8 bases and V by 4 bases; bases with no gene match: 10. This CDR3 comprises 16 residues. This CDR3 is CASSRAHGQGYSPLHF. Here the CDR3 DNA reads TGCGCCAGCAGCCGTGCGCATGGACAGGGATATTCACCCCTCCACTTT.

The chain links TRBV6-6 to TRBJ2-7, with D tentatively TRBD1 (5 bases). The CDR3 loop spans 16 amino acids. The V end was cut by 0 bases, the J end by 2 bases, with 14 bases between. The V gene's germline CDR1 is MNHNY and CDR2 SVGAGI (reference sequence). The chain's CDR3 is CASSYSNQGSTYEQYF. Here the CDR3 DNA reads TGTGCCAGCAGTTACTCGAACCAGGGTTCCACCTACGAGCAGTACTTC.

For the CDR3, the DNA is TGTGCTAGTGGTTTTAACGGAGATACGCAGTATTTT. This translates into CASGFNGDTQYF. The rearrangement joins TRBV12-5 to TRBJ2-3; unclear D gene. The CDR3 is made up of 12 amino acids. V lost 3 bases and J 5 bases, leaving 6 bases between the germline ends. Germline V lookup: CDR1 LGHNT, CDR2 FRNRAP.

The rearrangement links TRBV9 to TRBJ1-3; TRBD1 might be the D (6 bases). Germline assignment: CDR1 SGDLS and CDR2 YYNGEE. Trimming stripped 0 bases from V and 3 bases from J, with 13 bases between. This CDR3 is built from 16 residues. CDR3 sequence (DNA): TGTGCCAGCAGCGTAGGAGGGCAGGGGATTGGAAACACCATATATTTT. It encodes CASSVGGQGIGNTIYF.

V and J are TRBV5-1 and TRBJ1-6; unclear D gene. The CDR3 runs to 15 residues. V lost 2 bases, J lost 9 bases, and 15 bases lay in between. Germline-derived CDR1 and CDR2 are SGHRS and YFSETQ. The CDR3 sequence is CASSLEGRVTSPLHF. Written as DNA, the CDR3 is TGCGCCAGCAGCTTAGAGGGAAGAGTTACTTCACCCCTCCACTTT.

The V and J genes are TRBV5-1 and TRBJ1-2; 10 bases are a match to TRBD1. V shed 0 bases, J shed 8 bases, and the junction held 7 bases outside the gene matches. Germline values: CDR1 SGHRS, CDR2 YFSETQ. The CDR3 sequence is 15 residues long. The CDR3: CASSLDGTGAGGYTF. CDR3 DNA sequence: TGCGCCAGCAGCTTGGACGGGACAGGGGCAGGAGGCTACACCTTC. Complete variable domain (other parts from reference TRBV5-1 and TRBJ1-2): KAGVTQTPRYLIKTRGQQVTLSCSPISGHRSVSWYQQTPGQGLQFLFEYFSETQRNKGNFPGRFSGRQFSNSRSEMNVSTLELGDSALYLCASSLDGTGAGGYTFGSGTRLTVV.

The rearrangement joins TRBV28 to TRBJ2-7; 10 nucleotides match TRBD1. The CDR3 runs to 15 residues. Germline trimming cut 4 bases from V and 3 bases from J; bases unmatched to any gene: 6. Germline V gene data show CDR1 as MDHEN and CDR2 as SYDVKM. The CDR3 region is CASSSPGQGGYEQYF. CDR3 in DNA: TGTGCCAGCAGTTCGCCAGGACAGGGGGGCTACGAGCAGTACTTC.

The genes are TRBV28 and TRBJ2-1, with a weak D call TRBD2 (7 bases). The V end lost 5 bases, the J end lost 5 bases, and 19 bases lay between the germline ends. From germline, CDR1 is MDHEN and CDR2 SYDVKM. The CDR3 runs 16 residues. The CDR3 nucleotides read TGTGCCAGCAGTGCCCGGGGGGCGCAGGTGAACAATGAGCAGTTCTTC. Amino acid sequence: CASSARGAQVNNEQFF.

This chain joins TRBV6-5 and TRBJ1-2, with a weak D call TRBD1 (5 bases). Germline lookup yields CDR1 MNHEY and CDR2 SVGAGI. This CDR3 spans 15 amino acids. Trimming left V 7 bases short and J 7 bases short, with 22 bases between. The CDR3 here is CASTAATRGSVGYTF. The CDR3 nucleotides read TGTGCCAGCACCGCCGCCACCCGGGGGAGTGTTGGCTACACCTTC.

V gene TRBV6-1 combines with J gene TRBJ1-2; 7 bases line up with TRBD1. With 5 bases clipped from V and 0 bases from J, the junction kept 6 bases outside the gene matches. The CDR3 sequence is 15 residues long. Germline loops: CDR1 MNHNS, CDR2 SASEGT. The CDR3 DNA reads as TGTGCCAGCAGTCCGACAGGGCCCACTAACTATGGCTACACCTTC. It codes for CASSPTGPTNYGYTF.